This T cell receptor (beta chain) was documented in a study of T cell changes during pregnancy in multiple sclerosis. Trimming left V 7 bases short and J 3 bases short, with 18 bases between. The germline V gene encodes CDR1 LGHNA and CDR2 YNFKEQ. The CDR3 runs 15 residues. Libraries were prepared by immunoSEQ multiplex PCR; TCRdb keeps only in-frame clonotypes and omits some of them. The repertoire has fewer than 20,000 clones, approximately 90% of them found once; the top ten carry about 1.3%. This receptor was obtained from a female donor in good health, enrolled as a control in a pregnancy study. The rearrangement links TRBV4-2 to TRBJ1-2, with TRBD1 as a possible D gene (6 bases). The sequences come from CD4+ T cells from peripheral blood mononuclear cells, collected in the first trimester of pregnancy. CDR3 sequence (DNA): TGTGCCAGCACCCCCGGGGCAGGGGAATACTATGGCTACACCTTC. Its translation: CASTPGAGEYYGYTF.